This T cell receptor (beta chain) was observed in a study of response to subunit inactivated influenza vaccine. Study observations and caveats: Few additional T cells are recruited per seasonal influenza vaccination, authors suggested.

Germline CDR1 is MDHEN and CDR2 is SYDVKM. Between the trimmed V and J ends, which lost 6 bases and 2 bases, there was a span of 9 bases. The CDR3 runs to 13 residues. This clonotype has only a few counts. Its antigen is still unknown. From the RT-PCR reads, TCRdb called clonotypes with MiXCR, one entry per CDR3 protein. This sample has 550,000 to 650,000 distinct CDR3 sequences; 12% occur once, and the top ten carry about a tenth. The specimen was PBMCs from blood, collected on the day of vaccination. The TCR originated in a man over 45 who received an inactivated influenza vaccine. V and J are TRBV28 and TRBJ2-3, with D uncertain. The CDR3 sequence is CASRYSPTDTQYF. The CDR3 DNA is TGTGCCAGCAGATACAGCCCCACAGATACGCAGTATTTT.